This T cell receptor (beta chain) was profiled in a study of Ad26.COV2.S vaccination and SARS-CoV-2 variants. Study information: Vaccine-arm donor from the placebo-controlled COV1001 Ad26.COV2.S trial. Study results and limitations: The TCR-based breadth and depth measures might underestimate overall T cell responses. Participants in the vaccine arm had higher spike-specific TCR breadth; placebo recipients had lower.

The length of the CDR3 is 13 residues. V was cut by 4 bases and J by 7 bases, with 11 bases left in between. CDR1 is LNHDA, CDR2 SQIVND, per germline (reference sequence). Assay: immunoSEQ multiplex PCR; the TCRdb copy retains only in-frame clones and omits some. The table has over 400,000 clones, 90% seen once. This clone was detected only once. The antigen is unknown. The treatment here: roughly 20 received Ad26.COV2.S at low or high dose, single or two shots; a few received placebo; per-sample allocation not given. Sampling took place 63 days after the first vaccine or placebo injection. The source material was peripheral blood, sampled in a trial of Ad26.COV2.S vaccine versus placebo. The TCR originated in a person aged 18 to 65 who received the Ad26.COV2.S COVID-19 vaccine or a placebo. This chain joins TRBV19 and TRBJ2-1; unclear D gene. The CDR3 sequence: CASSTLGSNEQFF. The DNA of the CDR3 is TGTGCCAGTAGTACCCTGGGCTCGAATGAGCAGTTCTTC.